This is a list of T cell receptor beta chains from one sample in a study of blood T cell repertoires in COVID-19. Here immunoSEQ multiplex PCR was the method, and the copy in TCRdb shows in-frame clones only, minus some. The table includes tens of thousands of clones, more than 80% detected once. The sample taken for sequencing was peripheral blood. The receptors shown here come from a human donor in a cohort sampled during active COVID-19. The CDR3 runs from the conserved cysteine through the conserved F or W. A D gene is named only where the DNA matches it firmly. Size values are once, few and many counts, or a class for expanded clones, and some rows have none.

clone size: few
J gene: TRBJ2-5
D gene: TRBD1
V gene: TRBV5-1
CDR3 DNA: TGCGCCAGCAGCCCCAATGCAGGGGGCGTACGGGAGACCCAGTACTTC
CDR3 protein: CASSPNAGGVRETQYF

clone size: -
J gene: TRBJ1-4
D gene: TRBD1
V gene: TRBV5-6
CDR3 DNA: TGTGCCAGCAGCTTGGGAGACAATGACAGGGTTCAGGGAAAACTGTTTTTT
CDR3 protein: CASSLGDNDRVQGKLFF

clone size: -
J gene: TRBJ2-1
D gene: TRBD1
V gene: TRBV12-3/TRBV12-4
CDR3 DNA: TGTGCCAGCAGTTTAACCACAGGGGCGGGGCAGTTCTTC
CDR3 protein: CASSLTTGAGQFF

clone size: -
J gene: TRBJ2-7
D gene: TRBD2
V gene: TRBV9
CDR3 DNA: TGTGCCAGCAGCGCCACTAGCGCCAGCTCCTACGAGCAGTACTTC
CDR3 protein: CASSATSASSYEQYF

clone size: -
J gene: TRBJ1-2
D gene: -
V gene: TRBV9
CDR3 DNA: TGTGCCAGCAGCGTAGAAAGCCAGGGTCGGTTGGGCTACACCTTC
CDR3 protein: CASSVESQGRLGYTF

clone size: once
J gene: TRBJ2-5
D gene: TRBD2
V gene: TRBV5-6
CDR3 DNA: TGTGCCAGCAGCCTCGGGACTAGCGGGGTAGGAGAGACCCAGTACTTC
CDR3 protein: CASSLGTSGVGETQYF

clone size: -
J gene: TRBJ2-7
D gene: -
V gene: TRBV7-2
CDR3 DNA: TGTGCCAGCAGCTTACTTTTCGGCGGGTTCTACGAGCAGTACTTC
CDR3 protein: CASSLLFGGFYEQYF

clone size: -
J gene: TRBJ1-2
D gene: TRBD1
V gene: TRBV24-1
CDR3 DNA: TGTGCCACCAGTGGTTCGACAGGGAAACATAACTATGGCTACACCTTC
CDR3 protein: CATSGSTGKHNYGYTF

clone size: -
J gene: TRBJ2-5
D gene: -
V gene: TRBV28
CDR3 DNA: TGTGCCAGCAGTTTCCCAGGGCTTCAAGAGACCCAGTACTTC
CDR3 protein: CASSFPGLQETQYF

clone size: -
J gene: TRBJ2-5
D gene: TRBD2
V gene: TRBV5-1
CDR3 DNA: TGCGCCAGCAGCCCGGGGGCCGGGGGGGTGGAAGAGACCCAGTACTTC
CDR3 protein: CASSPGAGGVEETQYF